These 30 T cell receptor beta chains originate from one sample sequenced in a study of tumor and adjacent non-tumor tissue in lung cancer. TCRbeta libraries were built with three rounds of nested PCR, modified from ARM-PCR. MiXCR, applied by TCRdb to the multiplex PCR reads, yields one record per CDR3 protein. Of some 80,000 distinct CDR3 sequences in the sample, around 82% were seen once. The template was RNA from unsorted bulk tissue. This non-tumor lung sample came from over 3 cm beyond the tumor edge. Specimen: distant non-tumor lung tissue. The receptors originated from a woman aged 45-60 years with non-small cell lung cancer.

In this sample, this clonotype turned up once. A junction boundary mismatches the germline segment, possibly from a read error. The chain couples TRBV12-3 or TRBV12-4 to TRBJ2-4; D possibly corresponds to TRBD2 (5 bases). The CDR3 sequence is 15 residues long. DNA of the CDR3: TGTGCCATCAGTTTAGGAGCGGTAGACGGTACGCGAATTTACTTC. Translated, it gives CAISLGAVDGTRIYF.

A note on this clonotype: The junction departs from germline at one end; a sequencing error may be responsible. The CDR3 bases are TGTGCCAGCAGTCGGACTAGCAGGCGATCCTACGAGCATAACTTC. Translating it yields CASSRTSRRSYEHNF. The genes are TRBV6-5 and TRBJ2-7; TRBD2 agrees at 8 bases. The CDR3 consists of 15 residues. Germline V gene sequence: CDR1 MNHEY, CDR2 SVGAGI.

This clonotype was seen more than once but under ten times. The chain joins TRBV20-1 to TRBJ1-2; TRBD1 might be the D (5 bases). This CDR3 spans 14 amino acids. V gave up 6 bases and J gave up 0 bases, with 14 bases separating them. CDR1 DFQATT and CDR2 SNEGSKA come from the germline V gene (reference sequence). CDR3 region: CSAAYRKANYGYTF. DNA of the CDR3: TGCAGTGCCGCGTACAGGAAAGCTAACTATGGCTACACCTTC.

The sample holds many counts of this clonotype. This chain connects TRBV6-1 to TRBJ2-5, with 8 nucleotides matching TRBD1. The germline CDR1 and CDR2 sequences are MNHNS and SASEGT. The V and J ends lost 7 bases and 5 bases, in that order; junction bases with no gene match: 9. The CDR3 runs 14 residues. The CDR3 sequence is CASITRGLGETQYF. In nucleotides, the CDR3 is TGTGCCAGCATTACCAGGGGGCTGGGGGAGACCCAGTACTTC.

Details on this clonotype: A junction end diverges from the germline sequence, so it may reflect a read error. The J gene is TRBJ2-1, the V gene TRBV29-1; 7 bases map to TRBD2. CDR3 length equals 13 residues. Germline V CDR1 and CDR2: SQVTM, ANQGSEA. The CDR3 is CNVAGRDYNDQFF. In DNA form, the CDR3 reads TGCAACGTTGCTGGCAGGGACTACAATGATCAGTTCTTC.

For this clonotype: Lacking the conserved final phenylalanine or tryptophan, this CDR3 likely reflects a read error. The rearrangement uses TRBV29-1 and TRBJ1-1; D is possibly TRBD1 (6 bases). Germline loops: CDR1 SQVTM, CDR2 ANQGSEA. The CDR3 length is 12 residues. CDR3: CSVTTGGAEAFL. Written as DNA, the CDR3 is TGCAGTGTTACAACGGGGGGCGCTGAAGCTTTCCTT.

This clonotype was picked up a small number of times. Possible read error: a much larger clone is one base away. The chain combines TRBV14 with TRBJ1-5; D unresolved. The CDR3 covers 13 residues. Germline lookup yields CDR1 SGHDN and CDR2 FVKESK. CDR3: CTSSQEVGQPQHF. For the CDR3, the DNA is TGTACCAGCAGCCAAGAGGTGGGTCAGCCCCAGCATTTT.

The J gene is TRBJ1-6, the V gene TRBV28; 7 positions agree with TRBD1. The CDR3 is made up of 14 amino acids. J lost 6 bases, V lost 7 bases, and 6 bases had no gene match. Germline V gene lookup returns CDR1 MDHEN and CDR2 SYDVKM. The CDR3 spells CASNRDSSNSPLHF. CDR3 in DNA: TGTGCCAGCAATCGGGACAGCTCTAATTCACCCCTCCACTTT.

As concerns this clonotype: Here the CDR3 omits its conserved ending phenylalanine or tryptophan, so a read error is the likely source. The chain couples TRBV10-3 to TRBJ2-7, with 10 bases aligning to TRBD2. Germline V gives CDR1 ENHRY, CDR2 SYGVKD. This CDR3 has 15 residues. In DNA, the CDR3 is TGTGCCATCAGTGAGAACCTAGCGGGAGCTCACGACCAGTACTTA. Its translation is CAISENLAGAHDQYL.

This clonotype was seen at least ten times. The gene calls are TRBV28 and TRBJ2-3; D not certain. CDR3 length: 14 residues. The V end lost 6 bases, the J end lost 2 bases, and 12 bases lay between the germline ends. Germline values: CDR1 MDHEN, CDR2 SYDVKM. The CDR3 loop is CASRTDRTTDTQYF. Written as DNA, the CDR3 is TGTGCCAGCAGAACCGATAGGACCACAGATACGCAGTATTTT. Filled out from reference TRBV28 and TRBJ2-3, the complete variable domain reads DVKVTQSSRYLVKRTGEKVFLECVQDMDHENMFWYRQDPGLGLRLIYFSYDVKMKEKGDIPEGYSVSREKKERFSLILESASTNQTSMYLCASRTDRTTDTQYFGPGTRLTVL.

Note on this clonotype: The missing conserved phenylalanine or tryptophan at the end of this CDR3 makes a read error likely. CDR3 nucleotides: TGCAGCGTGACGACTAGCGGGAGGGAAGGCACCTGGGAGCTGTTTTAT. Its protein is CSVTTSGREGTWELFY. The chain recombines TRBV29-1 with TRBJ2-2; 14 bases match TRBD2. The CDR3 contains 16 residues. Germline CDR1 SQVTM, CDR2 ANQGSEA.

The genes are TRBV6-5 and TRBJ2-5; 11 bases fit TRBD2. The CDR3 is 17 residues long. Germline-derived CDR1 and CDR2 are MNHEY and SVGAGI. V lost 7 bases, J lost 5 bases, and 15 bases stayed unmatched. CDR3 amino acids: CASMSFYTSGSRETQYF. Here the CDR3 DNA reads TGTGCCAGCATGTCCTTCTACACTAGCGGGAGTAGGGAGACCCAGTACTTC.

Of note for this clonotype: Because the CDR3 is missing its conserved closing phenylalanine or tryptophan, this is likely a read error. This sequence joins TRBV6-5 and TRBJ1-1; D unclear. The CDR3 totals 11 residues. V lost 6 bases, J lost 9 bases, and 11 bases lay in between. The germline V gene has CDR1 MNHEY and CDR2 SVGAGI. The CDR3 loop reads CASSNVGKAFI. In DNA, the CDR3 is TGTGCCAGCAGCAATGTAGGGAAAGCTTTCATT.

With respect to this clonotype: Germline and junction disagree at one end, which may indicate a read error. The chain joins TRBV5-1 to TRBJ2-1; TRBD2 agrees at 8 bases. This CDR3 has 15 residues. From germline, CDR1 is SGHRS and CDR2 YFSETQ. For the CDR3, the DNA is TGTGCCAGCAGCTTGGGGGGACTAGAGGGAGGGGAGCAGTTCTTC. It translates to CASSLGGLEGGEQFF.

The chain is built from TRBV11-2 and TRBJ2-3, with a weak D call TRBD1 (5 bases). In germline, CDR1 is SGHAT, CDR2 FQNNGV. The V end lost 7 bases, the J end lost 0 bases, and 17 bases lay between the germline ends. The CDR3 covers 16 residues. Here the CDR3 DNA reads TGTGCCAGCAATTTAGGGGTCCTAAGTAGCACAGATACGCAGTATTTT. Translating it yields CASNLGVLSSTDTQYF.

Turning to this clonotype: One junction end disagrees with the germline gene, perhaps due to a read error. The CDR3 reads CASSQSDEQSF. CDR3 nucleotides: TGTGCCAGCAGTCAATCGGATGAGCAGTCCTTC. V usage is TRBV2 and J usage is TRBJ2-1; D call uncertain. The CDR3 covers 11 residues. Germline loops: CDR1 SNHLY, CDR2 FYNNEI.

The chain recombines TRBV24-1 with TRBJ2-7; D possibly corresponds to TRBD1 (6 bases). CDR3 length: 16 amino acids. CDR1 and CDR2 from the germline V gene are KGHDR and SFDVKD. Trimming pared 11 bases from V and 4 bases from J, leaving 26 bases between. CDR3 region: CAKDFPDSQMLYEQYF. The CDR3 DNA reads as TGTGCCAAAGATTTCCCGGACAGTCAAATGTTGTACGAGCAGTACTTC.

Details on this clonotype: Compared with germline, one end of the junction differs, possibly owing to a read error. In DNA, the CDR3 is TGTGTCAGCAGTTACTCTCATGGAGATGAGCAGTTCTTC. It is translated as CVSSYSHGDEQFF. The V call is TRBV6-6, the J call TRBJ2-1; D unclear. From germline, CDR1 is MNHNY and CDR2 SVGAGI (reference sequence). The CDR3 is made up of 13 amino acids.

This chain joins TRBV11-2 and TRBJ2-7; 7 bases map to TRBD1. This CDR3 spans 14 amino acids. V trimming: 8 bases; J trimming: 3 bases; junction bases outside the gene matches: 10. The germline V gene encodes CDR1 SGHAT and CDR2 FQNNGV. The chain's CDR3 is CASGLARDSYEQYF. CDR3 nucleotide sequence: TGTGCCAGCGGCCTAGCTAGGGACAGCTACGAGCAGTACTTC.

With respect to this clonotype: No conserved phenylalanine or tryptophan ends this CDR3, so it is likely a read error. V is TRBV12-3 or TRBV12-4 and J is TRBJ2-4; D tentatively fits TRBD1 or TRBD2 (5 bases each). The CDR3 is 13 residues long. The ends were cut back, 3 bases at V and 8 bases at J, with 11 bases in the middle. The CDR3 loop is CASSFGGKDIQYL. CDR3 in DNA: TGTGCCAGCAGTTTTGGGGGTAAAGACATTCAGTACCTC.

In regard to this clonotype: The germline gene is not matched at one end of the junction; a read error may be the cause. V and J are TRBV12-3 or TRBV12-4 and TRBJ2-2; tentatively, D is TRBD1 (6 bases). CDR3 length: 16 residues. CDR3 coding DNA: TGTGCAAGCAGTTTGGGGACATGGACAAACACCGGGGAGCTGTTTTTT. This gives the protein CASSLGTWTNTGELFF.

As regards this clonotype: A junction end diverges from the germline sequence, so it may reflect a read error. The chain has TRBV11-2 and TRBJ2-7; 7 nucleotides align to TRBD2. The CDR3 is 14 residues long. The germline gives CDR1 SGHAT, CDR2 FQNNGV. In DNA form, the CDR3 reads TGTGCCAGCGGCTTGAGCGGGAATACCAACGAGCAGTATTTC. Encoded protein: CASGLSGNTNEQYF.

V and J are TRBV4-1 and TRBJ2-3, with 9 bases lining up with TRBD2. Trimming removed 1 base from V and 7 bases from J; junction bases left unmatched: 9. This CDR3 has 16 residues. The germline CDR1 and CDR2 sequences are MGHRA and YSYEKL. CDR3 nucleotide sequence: TGCGCCAGCAGCCAAGTTGGCGGGAGGGCCCCAAATACGCAGTATTTT. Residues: CASSQVGGRAPNTQYF.

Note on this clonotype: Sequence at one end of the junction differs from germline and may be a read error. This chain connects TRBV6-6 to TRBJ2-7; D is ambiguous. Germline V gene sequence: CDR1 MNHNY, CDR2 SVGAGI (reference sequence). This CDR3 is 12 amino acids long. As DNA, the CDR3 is TGTGCCAGCAGTTACTCGTTGGCCGGGCAGTACTTT. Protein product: CASSYSLAGQYF.

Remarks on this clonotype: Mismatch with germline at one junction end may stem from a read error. The CDR3 here is CDSSTGSGRTYKQYF. As DNA, the CDR3 is TGTGACAGCAGCACCGGGTCAGGGCGCACCTACAAGCAGTACTTC. This sequence joins TRBV11-2 and TRBJ2-7; perhaps TRBD1 as D (5 bases). The CDR3 has 15 residues. Germline V gene sequence: CDR1 SGHAT, CDR2 FQNNGV.

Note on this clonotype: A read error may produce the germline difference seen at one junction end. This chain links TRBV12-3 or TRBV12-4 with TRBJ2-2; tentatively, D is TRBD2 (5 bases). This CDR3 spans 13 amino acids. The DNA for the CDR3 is TGTGTCAGCAGACGACAAGGTACCGGGGAGCTGTTCTTT. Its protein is CVSRRQGTGELFF.

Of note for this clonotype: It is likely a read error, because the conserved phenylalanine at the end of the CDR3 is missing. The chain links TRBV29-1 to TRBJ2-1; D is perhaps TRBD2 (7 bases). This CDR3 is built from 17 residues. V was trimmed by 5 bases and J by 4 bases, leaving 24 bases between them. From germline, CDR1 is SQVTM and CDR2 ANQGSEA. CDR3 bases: TGCAGCGTTAGAGAGCAGGGAGGGGGGAGGTCTTACAATGAGCAGTTCTCC. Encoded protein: CSVREQGGGRSYNEQFS.

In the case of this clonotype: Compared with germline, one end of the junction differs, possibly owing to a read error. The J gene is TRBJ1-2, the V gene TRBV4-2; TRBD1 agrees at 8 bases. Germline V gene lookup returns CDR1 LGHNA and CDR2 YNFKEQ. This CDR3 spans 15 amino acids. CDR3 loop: CGSSQWTGNPYGYTF. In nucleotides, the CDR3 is TGTGGCAGCAGCCAATGGACAGGGAACCCCTATGGCTACACCTTC.

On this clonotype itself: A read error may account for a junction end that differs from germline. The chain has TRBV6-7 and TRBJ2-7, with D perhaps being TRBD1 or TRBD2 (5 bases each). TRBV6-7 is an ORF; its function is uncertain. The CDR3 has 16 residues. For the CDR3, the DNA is TGTGCCAGCAGTTACGCAGCGCCTGGGGGTCCCTATGAGCAGTACTTC. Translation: CASSYAAPGGPYEQYF.

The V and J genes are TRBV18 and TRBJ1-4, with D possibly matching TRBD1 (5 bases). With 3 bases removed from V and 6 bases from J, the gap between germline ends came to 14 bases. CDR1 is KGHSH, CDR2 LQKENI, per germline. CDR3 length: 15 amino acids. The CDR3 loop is CASSPSVGDDEKLFF. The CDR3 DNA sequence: TGTGCCAGCTCACCTTCCGTGGGGGATGATGAAAAACTGTTTTTT.